A single sample gave rise to the 17 T cell receptor beta chains below, sequenced in a study of blood T cell repertoires in COVID-19. Only in-frame clones appear in the TCRdb table, and some are missing; sequencing was by immunoSEQ multiplex PCR. The sample lists a few hundred thousand clones, about nine tenths occurring once. The sequencing sample was made of PBMCs or T cells enriched from blood (not recorded which). The receptors were gathered from a human donor in a cohort exposed to, infected with or recovered from COVID-19 (not recorded which). The donor label of this sample is uncertain.

The chain links TRBV6-2 or TRBV6-3 to TRBJ2-5; D is ambiguous. The CDR3 extends over 14 amino acids. Trimming left V 2 bases short and J 5 bases short, with 12 bases between. Germline V gene sequence: CDR1 MNHEY, CDR2 SVGEGT. CDR3 in amino acids: CASSYQLPGETQYF. The CDR3 DNA sequence: TGTGCCAGCAGTTACCAACTACCCGGGGAGACCCAGTACTTC.

V is TRBV10-3 and J is TRBJ2-5; 9 bases align to TRBD1. Germline V gene lookup returns CDR1 ENHRY and CDR2 SYGVKD. The CDR3 runs 19 residues. V lost 3 bases to trimming and J lost 4 bases; unmatched junction nucleotides: 18. CDR3 coding DNA: TGTGCCATCAGTGATCCGGGACAGGGTTTGGAGTGGGATGGAGAGACCCAGTACTTC. Protein sequence: CAISDPGQGLEWDGETQYF.

This sequence joins TRBV19 and TRBJ1-2, with D possibly matching TRBD1 (6 bases). The CDR3 sequence is 15 residues long. Trimming removed 5 bases at V and 1 base at J, with 14 bases between. CDR1 and CDR2 (germline): LNHDA, SQIVND (reference sequence). The CDR3 loop is CASSPTGRVNYGYTF. The CDR3 DNA sequence: TGTGCCAGTAGTCCCACAGGGCGAGTTAACTATGGCTACACCTTC.

V and J are TRBV27 and TRBJ1-1; D may be TRBD1 (6 bases). This CDR3 contains 13 residues. Germline V gene lookup returns CDR1 MNHEY and CDR2 SMNVEV (reference sequence). V was pared by 6 bases and J by 4 bases, with 12 bases between. Here the CDR3 reads CASRLQGGTEAFF. CDR3 DNA: TGTGCCAGCAGACTACAGGGCGGCACTGAAGCTTTCTTT.

The chain has TRBV7-9 and TRBJ1-1, with 12 bases aligning to TRBD1. Germline V lookup: CDR1 SEHNR, CDR2 FQNEAQ (reference sequence). The V and J ends lost 5 bases and 3 bases, in that order; junction bases with no gene match: 4. The length of the CDR3 is 15 residues. CDR3 amino acids: CASSQGTGGHTEAFF. DNA for the CDR3: TGTGCCAGCAGCCAGGGGACAGGGGGCCACACTGAAGCTTTCTTT.

This clone was observed a few times. Other DNA sequences in the sample encode the same CDR3. This rearrangement joins TRBV10-3 to TRBJ2-7; D not resolved. Germline V gene lookup returns CDR1 ENHRY and CDR2 SYGVKD. The ends were cut back, 8 bases at V and 3 bases at J, with 8 bases in the middle. The CDR3 length is 11 residues. The CDR3 sequence is CAIGSSYEQYF. In DNA form, the CDR3 reads TGTGCCATCGGTAGTAGCTACGAGCAGTACTTC.

V and J are TRBV19 and TRBJ1-2; unclear D gene. The CDR3 spans 13 residues. V was cut by 8 bases and J by 6 bases, with 16 bases left in between. Germline assignment: CDR1 LNHDA and CDR2 SQIVND (reference sequence). This CDR3 is CASYGGLDDGYTF. CDR3 DNA sequence: TGTGCCAGTTACGGAGGGTTGGACGATGGCTACACCTTC. Supplemented by reference TRBV19 and TRBJ1-2, the full variable domain reads DGGITQSPKYLFRKEGQNVTLSCEQNLNHDAMYWYRQDPGQGLRLIYYSQIVNDFQKGDIAEGYSVSREKKESFPLTVTSAQKNPTAFYLCASYGGLDDGYTFGSGTRLTVV.

This sequence joins TRBV2 and TRBJ2-7; 10 bases align to TRBD1. The CDR3 is 13 residues long. V lost 6 bases to trimming and J lost 5 bases; unmatched junction nucleotides: 4. Germline loops: CDR1 SNHLY, CDR2 FYNNEI. CDR3 nucleotides: TGTGCCAGCAGGGAGGGACAGGGGAACGAGCAGTACTTC. Its protein product is CASREGQGNEQYF.

The CDR3 loop reads CSASQGGNTEAFF. The CDR3 nucleotides are TGCAGTGCTAGTCAGGGGGGGAACACTGAAGCTTTCTTT. The chain is built from TRBV20-1 and TRBJ1-1; TRBD1 matches at 7 bases. Germline assignment: CDR1 DFQATT and CDR2 SNEGSKA (reference sequence). The trim removed 3 bases at V and 1 base at J, leaving 2 bases unmatched. This CDR3 comprises 13 residues.

The V gene is TRBV4-1, the J gene TRBJ2-3; 11 bases fit TRBD2. Trimming cost V 3 bases and J 2 bases; bases outside gene matches: 10. The CDR3 is made up of 18 amino acids. Germline V gene data show CDR1 as MGHRA and CDR2 as YSYEKL. The CDR3 DNA reads TGCGCCAGCAGCCATCCTCCACTAGCGGGGGTCCTCACAGATACGCAGTATTTT. Residues: CASSHPPLAGVLTDTQYF.

The chain employs TRBV12-5 and TRBJ1-6; tentatively, D is TRBD1 (6 bases). This CDR3 contains 16 residues. Trimming cost V 4 bases and J 8 bases, with 18 bases left between them. Germline CDR1 reads LGHNT; CDR2 reads FRNRAP. The CDR3 region is CASGWPAGAGYSPLHF. In nucleotides, the CDR3 is TGTGCTAGTGGTTGGCCGGCAGGGGCAGGTTATTCACCCCTCCACTTT.

The V and J genes are TRBV30 and TRBJ1-1; D possibly corresponds to TRBD1 (5 bases). CDR1 and CDR2 (germline): GTSNPN, SVGIG (reference sequence). The V end lost 5 bases, the J end lost 1 base, and 17 bases lay between the germline ends. CDR3 length: 15 amino acids. CDR3 protein: CAWGGLRLGNTEAFF. CDR3 sequence (DNA): TGTGCCTGGGGGGGACTCAGGTTGGGGAACACTGAAGCTTTCTTT. The whole variable domain, remainder taken from reference TRBV30 and TRBJ1-1, is SQTIHQWPATLVQPVGSPLSLECTVEGTSNPNLYWYRQAAGRGLQLLFYSVGIGQISSEVPQNLSASRPQDRQFILSSKKLLLSDSGFYLCAWGGLRLGNTEAFFGQGTRLTVV.

The chain carries TRBV9 and TRBJ2-1; possible D gene TRBD1, 5 bases. The CDR3 consists of 15 residues. Germline V gene data show CDR1 as SGDLS and CDR2 as YYNGEE. V lost 4 bases and J 2 bases, leaving 13 bases between the germline ends. The chain's CDR3 is CASSIRAGPYNEQFF. In DNA form, the CDR3 reads TGTGCCAGCAGCATCAGGGCTGGCCCCTACAATGAGCAGTTCTTC. Together with reference TRBV9 and TRBJ2-1, the CDR3 gives the full variable domain: DSGVTQTPKHLITATGQRVTLRCSPRSGDLSVYWYQQSLDQGLQFLIQYYNGEERAKGNILERFSAQQFPDLHSELNLSSLELGDSALYFCASSIRAGPYNEQFFGPGTRLTVL.

The chain recombines TRBV18 with TRBJ2-3, with a weak D call TRBD2 (5 bases). Germline V gene lookup returns CDR1 KGHSH and CDR2 LQKENI. The V end was cut by 3 bases, the J end by 0 bases, with 10 bases between. The CDR3 runs 15 residues. The CDR3 DNA sequence: TGTGCCAGCTCACCCCTACCGGGGAGCACAGATACGCAGTATTTT. Its translation is CASSPLPGSTDTQYF.

The rearrangement joins TRBV5-1 to TRBJ2-2; 7 nucleotides line up with TRBD1. V shed 7 bases, J shed 8 bases, and the junction held 11 bases outside the gene matches. From germline, CDR1 is SGHRS and CDR2 YFSETQ. The CDR3 sequence is 14 residues long. As DNA, the CDR3 is TGCGCCAGCGGTGAGACAGGGCTAACGGGGGAGCTGTTTTTT. The encoded protein is CASGETGLTGELFF.

V usage is TRBV7-9 and J usage is TRBJ1-4, with a tentative D call TRBD1 (5 bases). Germline values: CDR1 SEHNR, CDR2 FQNEAQ (reference sequence). This CDR3 has 15 residues. Between the trimmed V and J ends, which lost 0 bases and 7 bases, there was a span of 12 bases. The CDR3: CASSLAGREGEKLFF. As DNA, the CDR3 is TGTGCCAGCAGCTTAGCGGGCAGGGAGGGTGAAAAACTGTTTTTT.

The chain is built from TRBV12-3 or TRBV12-4 and TRBJ2-4; no definite D call. The CDR3 sequence is 12 residues long. Trimming took 5 bases from V and 9 from J, leaving 11 bases between them. In nucleotides, the CDR3 is TGTGCCAGCAGTCGCCCTTTCGGCATTCAGTACTTC. It encodes CASSRPFGIQYF.